This TCR beta chain was sequenced during a study of OX40 agonist ivuxolimab in advanced cancers. Across the whole study: Prior checkpoint blockade (anti-PD-1, anti-PD-L1 or anti-CTLA-4) was permitted; approximately 44% had it.

The CDR3 has 15 amino acids. Germline V gene data show CDR1 as MGHRA and CDR2 as YSYEKL. Deletions cut 8 bases from V and 0 bases from J, with 11 bases between. Assay used: immunoSEQ multiplex PCR; TCRdb lists only in-frame clones, some missing. The sample contains 69,000 or so clones, roughly 85% of which appear only once. The origin of this receptor is an adult with an advanced solid tumor such as melanoma, head and neck, liver or kidney cancer. The sample was CD4+ or CD8+ T cells sorted from blood, taken in a trial of the OX40 agonist ivuxolimab. The V call is TRBV4-1, the J call TRBJ1-6; no definite D call. CDR3: CASGPASSYNSPLHF. The CDR3 DNA reads as TGCGCCAGCGGTCCCGCGAGCTCCTATAATTCACCCCTCCACTTT.